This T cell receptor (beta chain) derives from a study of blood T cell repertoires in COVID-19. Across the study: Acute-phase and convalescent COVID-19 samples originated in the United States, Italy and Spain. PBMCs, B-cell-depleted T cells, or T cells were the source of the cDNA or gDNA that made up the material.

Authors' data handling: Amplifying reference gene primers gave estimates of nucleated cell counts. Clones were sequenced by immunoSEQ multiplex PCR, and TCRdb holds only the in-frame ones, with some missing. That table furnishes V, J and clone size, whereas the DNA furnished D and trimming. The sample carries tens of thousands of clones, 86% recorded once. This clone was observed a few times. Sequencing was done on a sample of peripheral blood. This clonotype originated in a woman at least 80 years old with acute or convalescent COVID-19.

DNA for the CDR3: TGTGCCAGCAGCCCTATTCACGACAGAAATTCACCCCTCCACTTT. Encoded protein: CASSPIHDRNSPLHF. This chain links TRBV6-2 or TRBV6-3 with TRBJ1-6, with a possible D match to TRBD1 (5 bases). The CDR3 is 15 amino acids. V was shortened by 6 bases and J by 7 bases, with 16 bases between the two germline ends. The germline V gene encodes CDR1 MNHEY and CDR2 SVGEGT.